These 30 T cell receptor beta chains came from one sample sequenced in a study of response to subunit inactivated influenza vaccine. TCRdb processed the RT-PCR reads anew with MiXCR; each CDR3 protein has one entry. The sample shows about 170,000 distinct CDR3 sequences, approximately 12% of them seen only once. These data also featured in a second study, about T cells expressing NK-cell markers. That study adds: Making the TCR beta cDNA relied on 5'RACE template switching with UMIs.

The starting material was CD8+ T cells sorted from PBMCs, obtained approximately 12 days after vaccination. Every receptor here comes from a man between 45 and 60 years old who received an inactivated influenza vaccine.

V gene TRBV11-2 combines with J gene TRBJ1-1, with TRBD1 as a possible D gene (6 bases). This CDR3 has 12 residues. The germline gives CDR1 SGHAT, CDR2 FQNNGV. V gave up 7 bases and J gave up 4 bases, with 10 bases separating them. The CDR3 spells CASTTGSTEAFF. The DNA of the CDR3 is TGTGCCAGCACCACAGGGAGCACTGAAGCTTTCTTT. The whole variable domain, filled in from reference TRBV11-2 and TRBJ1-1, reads EAGVAQSPRYKIIEKRQSVAFWCNPISGHATLYWYQQILGQGPKLLIQFQNNGVVDDSQLPKDRFSAERLKGVDSTLKIQPAKLEDSAVYLCASTTGSTEAFFGQGTRLTVV.

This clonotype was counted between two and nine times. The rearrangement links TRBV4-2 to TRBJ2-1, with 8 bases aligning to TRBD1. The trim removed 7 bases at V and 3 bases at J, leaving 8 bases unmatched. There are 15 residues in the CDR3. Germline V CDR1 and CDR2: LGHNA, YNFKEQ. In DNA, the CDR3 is TGTGCCAGCAAACAGACAGGGGACGGCTACAATGAGCAGTTCTTC. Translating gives CASKQTGDGYNEQFF.

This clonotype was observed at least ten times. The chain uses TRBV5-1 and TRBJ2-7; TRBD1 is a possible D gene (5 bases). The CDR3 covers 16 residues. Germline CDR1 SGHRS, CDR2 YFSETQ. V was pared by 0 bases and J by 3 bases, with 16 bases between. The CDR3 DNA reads TGCGCCAGCAGCTTGGAGGAGCAGGGTCTTCACTACGAGCAGTACTTC. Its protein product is CASSLEEQGLHYEQYF. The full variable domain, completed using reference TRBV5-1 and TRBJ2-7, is KAGVTQTPRYLIKTRGQQVTLSCSPISGHRSVSWYQQTPGQGLQFLFEYFSETQRNKGNFPGRFSGRQFSNSRSEMNVSTLELGDSALYLCASSLEEQGLHYEQYFGPGTRLTVT.

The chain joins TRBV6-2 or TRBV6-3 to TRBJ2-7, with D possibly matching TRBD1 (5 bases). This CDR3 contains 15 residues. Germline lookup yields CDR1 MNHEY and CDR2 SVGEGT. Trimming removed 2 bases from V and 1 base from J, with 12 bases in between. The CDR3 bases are TGTGCCAGCAGTTACCAGGGCATCGGGTCCTACGAGCAGTACTTC. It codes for CASSYQGIGSYEQYF.

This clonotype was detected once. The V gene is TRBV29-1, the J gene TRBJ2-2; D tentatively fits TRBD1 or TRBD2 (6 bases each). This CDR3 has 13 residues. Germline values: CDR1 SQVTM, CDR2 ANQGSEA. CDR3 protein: CSFRGHSTGELFF. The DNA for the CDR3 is TGCAGTTTTCGGGGGCATAGCACCGGGGAGCTGTTTTTT.

CDR3 sequence: CASSPDTSGGNEQFF. CDR3 coding DNA: TGTGCCAGCAGTCCAGACACTAGCGGAGGCAATGAGCAGTTCTTC. V is TRBV6-2 or TRBV6-3 and J is TRBJ2-1, with 8 bases fitting TRBD2. This CDR3 spans 15 amino acids. In germline, CDR1 is MNHEY, CDR2 SVGEGT. The V segment lost 5 bases and the J segment 6 bases; nucleotides outside the gene matches: 9.

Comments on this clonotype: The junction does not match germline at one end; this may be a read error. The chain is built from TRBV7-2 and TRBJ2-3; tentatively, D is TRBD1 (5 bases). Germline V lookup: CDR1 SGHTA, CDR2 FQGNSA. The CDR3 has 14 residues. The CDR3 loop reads CASSFIRGTDTQCF. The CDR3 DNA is TGTGCCAGCAGCTTCATTAGGGGCACAGATACGCAGTGTTTT.

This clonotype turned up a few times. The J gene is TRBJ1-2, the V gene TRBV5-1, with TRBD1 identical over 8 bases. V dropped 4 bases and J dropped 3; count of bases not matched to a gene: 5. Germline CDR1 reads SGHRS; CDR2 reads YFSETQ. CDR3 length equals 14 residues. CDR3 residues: CASSPDRVYYGYTF. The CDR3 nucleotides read TGCGCCAGCAGCCCGGACAGGGTTTACTATGGCTACACCTTC.

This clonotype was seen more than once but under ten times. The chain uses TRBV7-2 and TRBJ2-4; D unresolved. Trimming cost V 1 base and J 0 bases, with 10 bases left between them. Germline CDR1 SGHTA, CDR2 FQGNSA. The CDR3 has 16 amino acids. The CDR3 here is CASSLGWAVAKNIQYF. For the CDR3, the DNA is TGTGCCAGCAGCTTAGGGTGGGCCGTAGCCAAAAACATTCAGTACTTC.

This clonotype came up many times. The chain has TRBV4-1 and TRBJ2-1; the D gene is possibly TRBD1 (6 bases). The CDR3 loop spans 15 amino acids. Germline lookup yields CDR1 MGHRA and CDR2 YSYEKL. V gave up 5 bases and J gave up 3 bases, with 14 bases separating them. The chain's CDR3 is CASSFPGQSYNEQFF. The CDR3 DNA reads TGCGCCAGCAGCTTTCCGGGACAAAGCTACAATGAGCAGTTCTTC.

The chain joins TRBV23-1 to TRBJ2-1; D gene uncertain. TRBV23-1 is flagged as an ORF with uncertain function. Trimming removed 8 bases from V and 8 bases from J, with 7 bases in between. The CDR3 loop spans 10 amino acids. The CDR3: CASGVDEQFF. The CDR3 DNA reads TGCGCCAGCGGTGTAGATGAGCAGTTCTTC.

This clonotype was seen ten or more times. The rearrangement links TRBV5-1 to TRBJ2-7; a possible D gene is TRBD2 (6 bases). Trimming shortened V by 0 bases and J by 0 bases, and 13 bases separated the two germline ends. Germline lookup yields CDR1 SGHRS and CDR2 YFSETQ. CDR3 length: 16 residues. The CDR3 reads CASSLEPGLSSYEQYF. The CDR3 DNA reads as TGCGCCAGCAGCTTGGAACCGGGACTGAGCTCCTACGAGCAGTACTTC.

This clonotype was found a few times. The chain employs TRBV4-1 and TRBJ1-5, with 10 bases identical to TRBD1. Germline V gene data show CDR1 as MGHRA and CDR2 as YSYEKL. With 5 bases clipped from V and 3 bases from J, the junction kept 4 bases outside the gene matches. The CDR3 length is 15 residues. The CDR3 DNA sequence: TGCGCCAGCAGCTTACGACAGGGGGCCAATCAGCCCCAGCATTTT. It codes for CASSLRQGANQPQHF.

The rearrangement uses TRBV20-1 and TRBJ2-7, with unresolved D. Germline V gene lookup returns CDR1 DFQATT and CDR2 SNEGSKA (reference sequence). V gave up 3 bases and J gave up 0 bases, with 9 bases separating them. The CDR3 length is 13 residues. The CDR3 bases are TGCAGTGCTAGTAATCCCAGCTCCTACGAGCAGTACTTC. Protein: CSASNPSSYEQYF.

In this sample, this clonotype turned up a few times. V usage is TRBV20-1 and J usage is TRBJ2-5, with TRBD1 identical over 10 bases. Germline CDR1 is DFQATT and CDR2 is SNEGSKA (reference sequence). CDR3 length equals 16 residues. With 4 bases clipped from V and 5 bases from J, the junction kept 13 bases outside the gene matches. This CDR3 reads CSAKTRGTGVLETQYF. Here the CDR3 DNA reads TGCAGTGCTAAAACCAGAGGGACAGGGGTATTGGAGACCCAGTACTTC.

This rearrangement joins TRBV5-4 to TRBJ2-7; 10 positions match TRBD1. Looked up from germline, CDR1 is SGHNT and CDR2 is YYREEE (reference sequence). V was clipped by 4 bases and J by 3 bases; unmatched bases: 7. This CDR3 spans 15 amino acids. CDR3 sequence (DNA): TGTGCCAGCAGCCCAGCCGGGACAGGGGTCTACGAGCAGTACTTC. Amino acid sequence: CASSPAGTGVYEQYF.

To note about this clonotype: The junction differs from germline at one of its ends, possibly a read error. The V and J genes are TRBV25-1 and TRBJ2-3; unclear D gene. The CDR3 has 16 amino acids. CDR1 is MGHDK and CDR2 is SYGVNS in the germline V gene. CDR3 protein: CASSEYETDGTATQYF. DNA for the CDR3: TGTGCCAGCAGTGAATATGAGACTGACGGCACAGCTACGCAGTATTTT.

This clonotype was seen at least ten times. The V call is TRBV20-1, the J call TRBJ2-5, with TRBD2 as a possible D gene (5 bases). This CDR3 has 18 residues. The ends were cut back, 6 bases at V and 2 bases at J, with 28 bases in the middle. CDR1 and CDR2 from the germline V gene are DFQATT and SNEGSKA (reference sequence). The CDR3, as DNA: TGCAGTGCCCCAGAAGCGAAGGGAGTTATCGTAGAACAAGAGACCCAGTACTTC. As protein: CSAPEAKGVIVEQETQYF.

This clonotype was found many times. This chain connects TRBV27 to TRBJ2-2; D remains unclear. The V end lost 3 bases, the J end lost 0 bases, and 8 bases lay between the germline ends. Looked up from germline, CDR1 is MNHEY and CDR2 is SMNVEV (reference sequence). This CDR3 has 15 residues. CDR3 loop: CASSLSLSNTGELFF. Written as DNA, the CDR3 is TGTGCCAGCAGTTTGAGTCTATCGAACACCGGGGAGCTGTTTTTT.

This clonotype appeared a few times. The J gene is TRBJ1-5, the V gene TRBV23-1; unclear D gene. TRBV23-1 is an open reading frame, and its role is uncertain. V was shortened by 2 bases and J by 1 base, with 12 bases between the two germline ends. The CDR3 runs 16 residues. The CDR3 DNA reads TGCGCCAGCAGTCAACGGATTTCCCCAAGCAATCAGCCCCAGCATTTT. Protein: CASSQRISPSNQPQHF.

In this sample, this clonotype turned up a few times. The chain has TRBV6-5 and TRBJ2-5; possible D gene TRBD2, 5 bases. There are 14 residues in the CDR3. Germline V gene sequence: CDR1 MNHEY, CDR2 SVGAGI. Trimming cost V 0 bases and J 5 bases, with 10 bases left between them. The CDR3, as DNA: TGTGCCAGCAGTTACTCTGGCGGGTTGGAGACCCAGTACTTC. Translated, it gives CASSYSGGLETQYF.

In DNA form, the CDR3 reads TGTGCCACCAGTGACGGTGGACAGGGGGCGCGGGAGACCCAGTACTTC. It codes for CATSDGGQGARETQYF. The chain is built from TRBV24-1 and TRBJ2-5, with TRBD1 identical over 11 bases. The germline gives CDR1 KGHDR, CDR2 SFDVKD. The ends lost 4 bases at V and 5 bases at J; junction bases unmatched: 8. The CDR3 consists of 16 residues.

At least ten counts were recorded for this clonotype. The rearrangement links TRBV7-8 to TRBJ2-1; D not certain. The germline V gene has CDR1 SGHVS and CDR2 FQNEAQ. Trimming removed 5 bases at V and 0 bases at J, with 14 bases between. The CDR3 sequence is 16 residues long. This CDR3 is CASSPLAVISYNEQFF. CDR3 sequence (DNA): TGTGCCAGCAGCCCTCTCGCGGTGATCTCCTACAATGAGCAGTTCTTC.

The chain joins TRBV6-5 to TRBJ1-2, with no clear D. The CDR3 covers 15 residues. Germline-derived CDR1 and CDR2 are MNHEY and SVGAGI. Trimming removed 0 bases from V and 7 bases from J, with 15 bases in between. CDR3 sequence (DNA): TGTGCCAGCAGTTACTCGAAACTCCCCGGAGTTGGCTACACCTTC. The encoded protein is CASSYSKLPGVGYTF.

The CDR3 DNA reads as TGTGCCACCAGCAGAGAAGAGTCCTACAATGAGCAGTTCTTC. Residues: CATSREESYNEQFF. V is TRBV15 and J is TRBJ2-1; D unresolved. CDR3 length equals 14 residues. V lost 0 bases and J lost 1, with 4 bases in between. Per germline, CDR1 LNHNV and CDR2 YYDKDF (reference sequence).

The DNA of the CDR3 is TGTGCCAGCATGACGCCAGAGTCTCCCAAAACAGATACGCAGTATTTT. Translation: CASMTPESPKTDTQYF. This sequence joins TRBV2 and TRBJ2-3; D call uncertain. Germline CDR1 reads SNHLY; CDR2 reads FYNNEI. The V and J ends lost 7 bases and 3 bases respectively, with 20 bases between them. The CDR3 covers 16 residues.

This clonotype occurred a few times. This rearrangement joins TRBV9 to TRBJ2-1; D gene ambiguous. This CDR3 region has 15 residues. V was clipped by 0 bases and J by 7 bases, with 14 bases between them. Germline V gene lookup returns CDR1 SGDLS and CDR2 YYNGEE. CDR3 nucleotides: TGTGCCAGCAGCGTAGGGAGAGCTAGTTGGAATGAGCAGTTCTTC. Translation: CASSVGRASWNEQFF. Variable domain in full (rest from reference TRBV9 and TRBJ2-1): DSGVTQTPKHLITATGQRVTLRCSPRSGDLSVYWYQQSLDQGLQFLIQYYNGEERAKGNILERFSAQQFPDLHSELNLSSLELGDSALYFCASSVGRASWNEQFFGPGTRLTVL.

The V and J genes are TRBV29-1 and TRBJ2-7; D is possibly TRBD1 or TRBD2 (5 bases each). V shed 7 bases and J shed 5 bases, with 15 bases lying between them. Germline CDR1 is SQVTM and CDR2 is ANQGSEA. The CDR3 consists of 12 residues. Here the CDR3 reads CSGQGAGHEQYF. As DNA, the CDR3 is TGCAGCGGTCAGGGAGCTGGGCACGAGCAGTACTTC.

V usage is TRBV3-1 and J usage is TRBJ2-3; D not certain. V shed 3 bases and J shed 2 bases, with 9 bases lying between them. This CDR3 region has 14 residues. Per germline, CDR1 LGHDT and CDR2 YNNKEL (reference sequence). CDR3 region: CASSHLGNTDTQYF. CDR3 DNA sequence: TGTGCCAGCAGCCATTTAGGAAACACAGATACGCAGTATTTT.

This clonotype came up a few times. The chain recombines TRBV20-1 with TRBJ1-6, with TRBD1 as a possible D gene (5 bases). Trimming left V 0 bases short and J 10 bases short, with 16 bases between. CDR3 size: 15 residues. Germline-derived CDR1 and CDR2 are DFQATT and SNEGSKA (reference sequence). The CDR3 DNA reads TGCAGTGCTAGAGATGGGCAGGGCGATGGATCACCCCTCCACTTT. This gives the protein CSARDGQGDGSPLHF.